The sequence of this T cell receptor beta chain was determined in a study of T-cell memory formation after mild COVID-19. As for the study in general: Largely, the TCR clusters proved donor specific.

Germline V CDR1 and CDR2: SEHNR, FQNEAQ (reference sequence). There are 15 residues in the CDR3. The germline V and J ends were trimmed by 0 bases and 2 bases, with 10 bases remaining between them. About this clonotype itself: Its specificity is unknown.

Study-level findings and limits: Day 15 to 85 contractors were CD4/CD8 balanced; later expanders leaned CD4+. The main location of contracting CD4+ clones was CM and EM, and that of contracting CD8+ clones was EMRA.

Each CDR3 protein gets one entry after TCRdb re-called the 5' RACE reads with MiXCR. Among 150,000 to 200,000 distinct CDR3 sequences listed, 18% were seen once. The sequence was obtained from a man between 18 and 29 years old who had mild COVID-19 (a few samples of this study predate the infection). Cell type and time point are not known. The sample taken for sequencing was PBMCs or a T cell subset sorted from them (not recorded which). The chain recombines TRBV7-9 with TRBJ1-1; D is perhaps TRBD1 (5 bases). CDR3 in DNA: TGTGCCAGCAGCTTAGCGTTGGGGGGTAACACTGAAGCTTTCTTT. Translating gives CASSLALGGNTEAFF.